This record covers a single TCR beta chain. Its target is unknown. Sequencing was performed with immunoSEQ multiplex PCR; in TCRdb, only in-frame clones are kept and a portion is missing. The sample gives under 75,000 clones, 80% to 85% of which show up once; less than 0.9% is in the top ten. The sample is drawn from a study of OX40 agonist ivuxolimab in advanced cancers. About the study: The study treated patients with ivuxolimab, an agonistic anti-OX40 (CD134) antibody. Of the participants, 40% had some prior anti-PD-1, anti-PD-L1 or anti-CTLA-4 therapy, which was allowed. Study-wide results and limits: The CD4+ and CD8+ T cells in the blood had expanded clonally by week 6 at 0.1 to 3.0 mg/kg. There were also nonresponders showing low normalized T-cell clonal expansion.

CDR3 length: 13 amino acids. Germline V gene lookup returns CDR1 MNHEY and CDR2 SVGAGI. Trimming took off 5 bases at V and 6 bases at J, with 14 bases between the two ends. The sequencing here drew on CD4+ or CD8+ T cells sorted from blood, taken in a trial of the OX40 agonist ivuxolimab. The chain couples TRBV6-5 to TRBJ2-7; D not resolved. This TCR was sampled from an adult with an advanced solid tumor such as melanoma, head and neck, liver or kidney cancer. CDR3: CASSRTELSEQYF. The CDR3 DNA sequence: TGTGCCAGCAGTCGGACGGAATTAAGCGAGCAGTACTTC.